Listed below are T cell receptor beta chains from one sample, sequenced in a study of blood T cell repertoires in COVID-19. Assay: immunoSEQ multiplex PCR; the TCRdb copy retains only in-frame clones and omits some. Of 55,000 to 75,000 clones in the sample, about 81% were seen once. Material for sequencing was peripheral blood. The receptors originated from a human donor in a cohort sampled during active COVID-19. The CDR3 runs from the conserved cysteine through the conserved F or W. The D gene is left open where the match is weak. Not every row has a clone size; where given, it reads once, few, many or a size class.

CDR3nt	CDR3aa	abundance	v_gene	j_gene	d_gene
TGTGCCAGCAGTCAACAGGGGAAGAACACTGAAGCTTTCTTT	CASSQQGKNTEAFF	few	TRBV6-2/TRBV6-3	TRBJ1-1	TRBD1
TGTGCCAGCAGTTTGATACGGTCCACAGATACGCAGTATTTT	CASSLIRSTDTQYF	-	TRBV27	TRBJ2-3	-
TGTGCCAGTAGTGTTTACTTGGATCAGCCCCAGCATTTT	CASSVYLDQPQHF	-	TRBV19	TRBJ1-5	-
TGTGCCAGCAGCTTAGCGGGGTTTAATTCACCCCTCCACTTT	CASSLAGFNSPLHF	-	TRBV11-2	TRBJ1-6	-
TGTGCCAGCTCACCTTGGACTAGAGGTGGCGAGCAGTACTTC	CASSPWTRGGEQYF	once	TRBV18	TRBJ2-7	TRBD2
TGCGCCAGCAGCTCTGGAGGGACTAGCGGGAGGGGTGGGGAGACCCAGTACTTC	CASSSGGTSGRGGETQYF	-	TRBV5-1	TRBJ2-5	TRBD2
TGTGCCAGCAGCTTACAGGGAGCAGTCTCTGGAAACACCATATATTTT	CASSLQGAVSGNTIYF	-	TRBV5-4	TRBJ1-3	-
TGTGCCAGCACTTCGGACAGTTCCCTCTACGAGCAGTACTTC	CASTSDSSLYEQYF	-	TRBV2	TRBJ2-7	-
TGTGCCAGCAGTTACGACGGGTCCGGGGAGCTGTTTTTT	CASSYDGSGELFF	-	TRBV6-5	TRBJ2-2	-
TGTGCCAGCAGCCTACCGGACAGGGGGAATCTCATCACTGAAGCTTTCTTT	CASSLPDRGNLITEAFF	-	TRBV28	TRBJ1-1	TRBD1
TGCGCCAGCAGCCGTATACGGACAGACAATCAGCCCCAGCATTTT	CASSRIRTDNQPQHF	-	TRBV4-1	TRBJ1-5	-
TGTGCCAGCAGTTTACGCGTATTGGAGGCCACAGATACGCAGTATTTT	CASSLRVLEATDTQYF	-	TRBV28	TRBJ2-3	-
TGCAGTGCTAGTCGGGCTAGCGGGAAGGATACGCAGTATTTT	CSASRASGKDTQYF	-	TRBV20-1	TRBJ2-3	TRBD2
TGTGCCACCAATCCGACTAGCGGCTACAATGAGCAGTTCTTC	CATNPTSGYNEQFF	-	TRBV5-4	TRBJ2-1	TRBD2
TGTGCCAGCAGCTTAGTTTCTCTGGCTAGTCCTACCCTCATCACGCAGTATTTT	CASSLVSLASPTLITQYF	-	TRBV11-2	TRBJ2-3	-
TGTGCCAGCTCACTAGACATCACCGGGGAGCTGTTTTTT	CASSLDITGELFF	-	TRBV18	TRBJ2-2	-
TGTGCCACCTCCTTGGGGGCTGGCGCAGATACGCAGTATTTT	CATSLGAGADTQYF	-	TRBV24-1	TRBJ2-3	-
TGTGCCAGCTCAGCCACTAGTGGCGGCTATGAGCAGTTCTTC	CASSATSGGYEQFF	-	TRBV18	TRBJ2-1	-
TGTGCCAGCAGTGTCGCCGGGCAAGAGACCCAGTACTTC	CASSVAGQETQYF	-	TRBV7-9	TRBJ2-5	-
TGTGCCAGCAGCGTGGGGGCGGTAACTCGCACAGATACGCAGTATTTT	CASSVGAVTRTDTQYF	-	TRBV9	TRBJ2-3	-
TGTGCCAGCAGCTCCAGCGGGACGACCTACAATGAGCAGTTCTTC	CASSSSGTTYNEQFF	-	TRBV9	TRBJ2-1	TRBD2
TGCGCCAGCAGCCAAGAATTGGGTTGGGGGGGAAACATTCAGTACTTC	CASSQELGWGGNIQYF	-	TRBV4-3	TRBJ2-4	TRBD2
TGTGCCAGCAGTCCCCGGGACTCCCCGCGGGAGACCCAGTACTTC	CASSPRDSPRETQYF	-	TRBV2	TRBJ2-5	-
TGTGCCAGTACACGAGGGGGTCCGCCCCAGCATTTT	CASTRGGPPQHF	-	TRBV19	TRBJ1-5	-
TGTGCCAGTAGCGTCCTCGTGGGTCAGGGTGGTGGCTACACCTTC	CASSVLVGQGGGYTF	-	TRBV19	TRBJ1-2	-
TGTGCCAGCAGCCAAAGGGACAGGGGGCCTAACACTGAAGCTTTCTTT	CASSQRDRGPNTEAFF	few	TRBV3-1/TRBV3-2	TRBJ1-1	TRBD1
TGCGCCAGCAGCTTATCCTCAGCAGATACGCAGTATTTT	CASSLSSADTQYF	-	TRBV5-1	TRBJ2-3	-
TGTGCCGCGGCAGGGGGTCTGGAAGAGACCCAGTACTTC	CAAAGGLEETQYF	-	TRBV18	TRBJ2-5	TRBD1
TGTGCCAGTAGCCTGCGAGCGGGGATAGAGAGCAATCAGCCCCAGCATTTT	CASSLRAGIESNQPQHF	few	TRBV19	TRBJ1-5	-
TGTGCCACATCGACAGGGGGCGCCATGGATACGCAGTATTTT	CATSTGGAMDTQYF	-	TRBV15	TRBJ2-3	TRBD1
TGTGCCAGCAGTCATAGCGGGAGCTTTCCCTACGAGCAGTACTTC	CASSHSGSFPYEQYF	-	TRBV7-9	TRBJ2-7	TRBD2
TGCGCCAGCAGCTTGCTAGCGGGATCTGTCAATGAGCAGTTCTTC	CASSLLAGSVNEQFF	-	TRBV5-1	TRBJ2-1	TRBD2
TGTGCCAGCAGTCCACAAACTCCAGGGGGCACTGAAGCTTTCTTT	CASSPQTPGGTEAFF	-	TRBV28	TRBJ1-1	TRBD1
TGTGCCAGCAGCCCCTGGGTCGAGTCAGGGGATACGCAGTATTTT	CASSPWVESGDTQYF	-	TRBV6-6	TRBJ2-3	-
TGTGCCAGCAGCGACCCGGGACAGGACTACGAGCAGTACTTC	CASSDPGQDYEQYF	-	TRBV7-8	TRBJ2-7	TRBD1
TGTGCCAGCAGCCCAAAATGGACAGGGGGCTACGAGCAGTACTTC	CASSPKWTGGYEQYF	-	TRBV5-6	TRBJ2-7	TRBD1
TGTGCCAGTAGTATAGCGTACTCCTCACTAGCCGACGAGCAGTACTTC	CASSIAYSSLADEQYF	once	TRBV19	TRBJ2-7	-
TGCGCCAGCAGCCCCGATTGGGAGTCCAATGAGCAGTTCTTC	CASSPDWESNEQFF	few	TRBV4-3	TRBJ2-1	-
TGCAGTGCTAGTAGCCGGGACATTCTCCAGATTAGCAATCAGCCCCAGCATTTT	CSASSRDILQISNQPQHF	-	TRBV20-1	TRBJ1-5	-
TGTGCCAGCAGCTTTAGCGGCCTCACCTACGAGCAGTACTTC	CASSFSGLTYEQYF	-	TRBV5-6	TRBJ2-7	-
TGTGCCAGCAGCGCATCCGGGACAGGGAGCACTGAAGCTTTCTTT	CASSASGTGSTEAFF	-	TRBV9	TRBJ1-1	TRBD1
TGTGCCAGCAGCGCGTCTTATGGCACCGGGGAGCTGTTTTTT	CASSASYGTGELFF	-	TRBV7-3	TRBJ2-2	-
TGTGCCAGCAGTTTTACTGGGGCCAACGTCCTGACTTTC	CASSFTGANVLTF	-	TRBV27	TRBJ2-6	-
TGTGCCAGCACCAGCGGTGAGGCCAGGACCCAGTACTTC	CASTSGEARTQYF	-	TRBV6-5	TRBJ2-5	-
TGCGCCAGCAGCTCCAACCCGCAGGGGGCAGGCGGCACTGAAGCTTTCTTT	CASSSNPQGAGGTEAFF	-	TRBV5-1	TRBJ1-1	TRBD1
TGTGCCAGCAGCCTCGACAGGGGAACGAGAGGCTACACCTTC	CASSLDRGTRGYTF	once	TRBV9	TRBJ1-2	TRBD1
TGTGCCAGCAGCGTCCGGGTAACAGGGGCGGGAGAGACCCAGTACTTC	CASSVRVTGAGETQYF	-	TRBV14	TRBJ2-5	TRBD1
TGTGCCAGCAGGCCGGGGGTCTCGGGCACTGAAGCTTTCTTT	CASRPGVSGTEAFF	once	TRBV28	TRBJ1-1	-
TGCGCCAGCAGCCAAGATGACCTCGGGGGGAATACGCAGTATTTT	CASSQDDLGGNTQYF	once	TRBV4-1	TRBJ2-3	TRBD2
TGTGCCAGCAGCCGCGCGGGAATCGGCTACACCTTC	CASSRAGIGYTF	medium-sized	TRBV28	TRBJ1-2	-
TGTGCCAGCAGTACGGGACTAGGGGCCGGGGAGCTGTTTTTT	CASSTGLGAGELFF	-	TRBV2	TRBJ2-2	TRBD2
TGTGCCAGCAGTGAAGGACAGGGGAATGAGCAGTTCTTC	CASSEGQGNEQFF	few	TRBV6-4	TRBJ2-1	TRBD1
TGTGCCAGCAGCTCCCTCAGGGAAACGGTACAAGAGACCCAGTACTTC	CASSSLRETVQETQYF	-	TRBV11-2	TRBJ2-5	-
TGTGCCAGCAGCCCCACTTCCGGGACAGGGGGTTTAGACACTGAAGCTTTCTTT	CASSPTSGTGGLDTEAFF	-	TRBV7-9	TRBJ1-1	TRBD1
TGTGCCAGCAATGAGGGCGGTCCCGGGTCGTCCCTCCACTTT	CASNEGGPGSSLHF	-	TRBV27	TRBJ1-6	-
TGTGCCACCAGCAGATTCGGGACAGAAGGCTACGAGCAGTACTTC	CATSRFGTEGYEQYF	-	TRBV15	TRBJ2-7	TRBD1
TGTGCCACCAGCCCCGGGACCTACAATGAGCAGTTCTTC	CATSPGTYNEQFF	-	TRBV24-1	TRBJ2-1	-